This paragraph covers one T cell receptor beta chain sequence. At the DNA level, this CDR3 is encoded by other sequences in the same sample as well. This sample is drawn from a study of blood T cell repertoires in COVID-19. Study at large: Collection of acute and convalescent COVID-19 samples took place in the United States, Italy and Spain.

This table comes from immunoSEQ multiplex PCR, and its TCRdb copy is limited to in-frame clones, with some not included. The table records fewer than 500,000 clones, roughly 86% of them present only once. Germline lookup yields CDR1 SGHRS and CDR2 YFSETQ. With V trimmed by 5 bases and J by 4 bases, 5 bases remained unmatched. The CDR3 is 15 amino acids. The TCR comes from a human donor with acute or convalescent COVID-19. The donor label of this sample is uncertain. The material sequenced was peripheral blood. The chain couples TRBV5-1 to TRBJ2-1; 11 bases are shared with TRBD2. The CDR3 here is CASSSGTSGYNEQFF. The CDR3 nucleotides are TGCGCCAGCAGTTCGGGGACTAGCGGTTACAATGAGCAGTTCTTC.